A single sample gave rise to the 26 T cell receptor beta chains below, sequenced in a study of PD-1 blockade in classical Hodgkin lymphoma. Stated time point: cycle 4 day 1 (C4D1), after about 6 weeks of nivolumab. Relapse after autologous stem cell transplantation occurred in every patient, and brentuximab vedotin exposure varied. Thawed PBMCs underwent magnetic negative selection to yield purified CD4+ T cells. Sequencing used immunoSEQ multiplex PCR; TCRdb keeps in-frame clones, though not all of them. The sample lists roughly 30,000 clones, roughly four fifths occurring once. The specimen comprised CD4+ T cells from blood, sampled before the fourth cycle of nivolumab. The source of these receptors is a human donor with classical Hodgkin lymphoma.

J is TRBJ1-4 and V is TRBV5-4; D is uncertain. CDR1 is SGHNT and CDR2 is YYREEE in the germline V gene (reference sequence). The CDR3 totals 18 residues. Trimming removed 2 bases from V and 1 base from J, with 18 bases in between. As DNA, the CDR3 is TGTGCCAGCAGCTTTTTATGGCAGCGAGTGGGAACTAATGAAAAACTGTTTTTT. Translated: CASSFLWQRVGTNEKLFF.

This clone has a single count. This chain joins TRBV19 and TRBJ1-1; unclear D gene. CDR3 length equals 12 residues. Per the germline V gene, CDR1 is LNHDA and CDR2 is SQIVND (reference sequence). V dropped 10 bases and J dropped 4 bases, with 13 bases sitting between them. CDR3 coding DNA: TGTGCCACCCACCTTGGTGGCACTGAAGCTTTCTTT. Protein product: CATHLGGTEAFF.

This rearrangement joins TRBV7-7 to TRBJ1-1; D is ambiguous. Per the germline V gene, CDR1 is SSHAT and CDR2 is FNYEAQ (reference sequence). The CDR3 covers 13 residues. Trimming took 2 bases from V and 1 from J, leaving 5 bases between them. The CDR3 DNA is TGTGCCAGCAGCTTATCAGGGAACACTGAAGCTTTCTTT. Its protein is CASSLSGNTEAFF.

Only a few counts were recorded for this clone. The V and J genes are TRBV2 and TRBJ2-7; D call uncertain. CDR3 length equals 11 residues. Trimming took 6 bases from V and 1 from J, leaving 4 bases between them. CDR1 SNHLY and CDR2 FYNNEI come from the germline V gene. CDR3 region: CASRNSYEQYF. CDR3 nucleotides: TGTGCCAGCAGAAATTCCTACGAGCAGTACTTC.

J is TRBJ2-3 and V is TRBV5-6, with 7 bases lining up with TRBD2. V was pared by 3 bases and J by 3 bases, with 10 bases of the junction left unmatched. This CDR3 region has 16 residues. CDR1 and CDR2 from the germline V gene are SGHDT and YYEEEE. This CDR3 is CASSSRRLAQTDTQYF. The CDR3 nucleotides are TGTGCCAGCAGCTCCCGGCGACTAGCTCAAACAGATACGCAGTATTTT. The full variable domain, its missing parts supplied by reference TRBV5-6 and TRBJ2-3, is DAGVTQSPTHLIKTRGQQVTLRCSPKSGHDTVSWYQQALGQGPQFIFQYYEEEERQRGNFPDRFSGHQFPNYSSELNVNALLLGDSALYLCASSSRRLAQTDTQYFGPGTRLTVL.

The genes are TRBV5-4 and TRBJ1-5; perhaps TRBD1 as D (6 bases). Germline lookup yields CDR1 SGHNT and CDR2 YYREEE (reference sequence). V dropped 5 bases and J dropped 3 bases, with 15 bases sitting between them. The CDR3 runs to 15 residues. This CDR3 reads CASSFGGQLNQPQHF. CDR3 nucleotide sequence: TGTGCCAGCAGTTTTGGTGGACAGCTCAATCAGCCCCAGCATTTT.

The chain uses TRBV30 and TRBJ1-2, with TRBD1 identical over 9 bases. In germline, CDR1 is GTSNPN, CDR2 SVGIG (reference sequence). This CDR3 has 15 residues. V was pared by 5 bases and J by 7 bases, with 14 bases of the junction left unmatched. CDR3 DNA sequence: TGTGCCTGGGCGCGTGACCGGGACAGGGTGAGTGGCTACACCTTC. This translates into CAWARDRDRVSGYTF.

This clone was seen more than once but under ten times. J is TRBJ1-2 and V is TRBV21-1. TRBV21-1 is labeled a pseudogene. The CDR3 runs to 15 residues. CDR3 bases: TGTGCCAGCAGCCCAAGACATGGGGAGCTCTATGGCTACACCTTC. Protein sequence: CASSPRHGELYGYTF.

The chain links TRBV19 to TRBJ1-1, with 11 bases that match TRBD1. CDR1 is LNHDA, CDR2 SQIVND, per germline (reference sequence). There are 17 residues in the CDR3. J gave up 1 base and V 6 bases, and 10 bases lay outside the gene matches. The CDR3: CASRPRTGGAGNTEAFF. Written as DNA, the CDR3 is TGTGCCAGTAGACCTCGGACAGGGGGCGCGGGGAACACTGAAGCTTTCTTT.

The gene calls are TRBV7-3 and TRBJ2-7; D gene unclear. CDR1 is SGHTA, CDR2 FQGTGA, per germline. V lost 5 bases, J lost 7 bases, and 15 bases lay in between. The CDR3 sequence is 13 residues long. The CDR3 sequence: CASSLGPAGEQYF. The DNA for the CDR3 is TGTGCCAGCAGCCTTGGACCCGCTGGGGAGCAGTACTTC. Full variable domain (missing parts from reference TRBV7-3 and TRBJ2-7): GAGVSQTPSNKVTEKGKYVELRCDPISGHTALYWYRQSLGQGPEFLIYFQGTGAADDSGLPNDRFFAVRPEGSVSTLKIQRTERGDSAVYLCASSLGPAGEQYFGPGTRLTVT.

V gene TRBV7-8 combines with J gene TRBJ1-6; TRBD1 might be the D (5 bases). The V gene's germline CDR1 is SGHVS and CDR2 FQNEAQ. This CDR3 has 15 residues. V shed 1 base and J shed 5 bases, with 9 bases lying between them. The CDR3: CASSLEGYDNSPLHF. The CDR3, as DNA: TGTGCCAGCAGCTTAGAGGGGTACGATAATTCACCCCTCCACTTT.

The genes are TRBV6-1 and TRBJ2-7; D perhaps matches TRBD1 (7 bases). CDR3 length: 16 amino acids. Germline V gene data show CDR1 as MNHNS and CDR2 as SASEGT. V was trimmed by 3 bases and J by 0 bases, leaving 15 bases between them. The CDR3 coding sequence is TGTGCCAGCAGTGATCCAGGGGGGCAAAGCTCCTACGAGCAGTACTTC. This encodes CASSDPGGQSSYEQYF.

The chain links TRBV7-9 to TRBJ2-1, with D possibly being TRBD2 (7 bases). Germline lookup yields CDR1 SEHNR and CDR2 FQNEAQ (reference sequence). This CDR3 comprises 15 residues. Between the trimmed V and J ends, which lost 5 bases and 2 bases, there was a span of 13 bases. CDR3: CASSRYGGPYNEQFF. The CDR3 nucleotides read TGTGCCAGCAGCCGGTACGGGGGGCCCTACAATGAGCAGTTCTTC.

Remarks on this clone: At one of its ends the junction is not consistent with the germline gene, which may arise from a read error. This CDR3 is CASSLADTQYF. For the CDR3, the DNA is TGTGCCAGCAGTTTAGCAGATACGCAGTATTTT. This chain links TRBV7-9 with TRBJ2-3, with D unclear. Looked up from germline, CDR1 is SEHNR and CDR2 is FQNEAQ (reference sequence). The CDR3 contains 11 residues.

The genes are TRBV7-9 and TRBJ2-3; 7 bases map to TRBD1. Unmatched junction bases numbered 9, after V lost 5 bases and J lost 1 base. Germline V gene data show CDR1 as SEHNR and CDR2 as FQNEAQ (reference sequence). This CDR3 comprises 16 residues. Written as DNA, the CDR3 is TGTGCCAGCAGCCCCCCAGGGGGAAGGGGCACAGATACGCAGTATTTT. Residues: CASSPPGGRGTDTQYF.

The chain couples TRBV30 to TRBJ2-5, with 11 bases aligning to TRBD1. Germline lookup yields CDR1 GTSNPN and CDR2 SVGIG (reference sequence). CDR3 length: 14 amino acids. The V and J ends lost 4 bases and 2 bases, in that order; junction bases with no gene match: 3. CDR3 in DNA: TGTGCCTGGAACCGGGACAGGGGGCAAGAGACCCAGTACTTC. It specifies CAWNRDRGQETQYF.

With respect to this clone: A junction boundary mismatches the germline segment, possibly from a read error. J is TRBJ2-2 and V is TRBV19; 9 bases map to TRBD1. The CDR3 runs to 15 residues. CDR1 is LNHDA and CDR2 is SQIVND in the germline V gene (reference sequence). The CDR3 protein is CASSFRQGGTGELFF. The CDR3 DNA sequence: TGTGCTAGTAGTTTTAGACAGGGGGGCACCGGGGAGCTGTTTTTT. Variable domain in full (rest from reference TRBV19 and TRBJ2-2): DGGITQSPKYLFRKEGQNVTLSCEQNLNHDAMYWYRQDPGQGLRLIYYSQIVNDFQKGDIAEGYSVSREKKESFPLTVTSAQKNPTAFYLCASSFRQGGTGELFFGEGSRLTVL.

The chain combines TRBV7-2 with TRBJ1-6; the D gene is possibly TRBD1 (5 bases). Trimming took 1 base from V and 7 from J, leaving 11 bases between them. The germline CDR1 and CDR2 sequences are SGHTA and FQGNSA. The CDR3 covers 15 residues. The CDR3 spells CASSLGDWLNSPLHF. CDR3 sequence (DNA): TGTGCCAGCAGCTTAGGGGACTGGTTAAATTCACCCCTCCACTTT.

The chain combines TRBV5-1 with TRBJ2-1; the match to TRBD1 covers 7 bases. V shed 4 bases, J shed 1 base, and the junction held 5 bases outside the gene matches. The length of the CDR3 is 15 residues. Germline values: CDR1 SGHRS, CDR2 YFSETQ. This chain's CDR3 is CASSPDRISYNEQFF. DNA for the CDR3: TGCGCCAGCAGCCCGGACAGGATATCCTACAATGAGCAGTTCTTC.

V is TRBV6-5 and J is TRBJ2-3; 9 nucleotides line up with TRBD2. After removal of 4 bases from V and 4 bases from J, the junction contained 9 bases not matched to a gene. This CDR3 comprises 16 residues. The germline gives CDR1 MNHEY, CDR2 SVGAGI. The CDR3 DNA sequence: TGTGCCAGCAGTTTGTCGGCGGGGGGGCGTTCAGATACGCAGTATTTT. Translating it yields CASSLSAGGRSDTQYF.

The chain employs TRBV5-8 and TRBJ1-1; 7 nucleotides line up with TRBD1. V was pared by 4 bases and J by 10 bases, with 13 bases of the junction left unmatched. The CDR3 is 14 residues long. Looked up from germline, CDR1 is SGHTS and CDR2 is YDEGEE. Here the CDR3 reads CASSRRTGLPAAFF. The CDR3 DNA reads as TGTGCCAGCAGCAGACGGACAGGTCTCCCCGCAGCTTTCTTT.

The chain is built from TRBV5-6 and TRBJ1-2, with D perhaps TRBD1 (5 bases). The ends were cut back, 4 bases at V and 4 bases at J, with 14 bases in the middle. The CDR3 length is 14 residues. Per the germline V gene, CDR1 is SGHDT and CDR2 is YYEEEE. The CDR3 protein is CASSRGGRGYGYTF. CDR3 nucleotides: TGTGCCAGCAGCCGGGGCGGGAGGGGCTATGGCTACACCTTC.

The V call is TRBV30, the J call TRBJ1-3; a possible D gene is TRBD1 (5 bases). This CDR3 has 15 residues. Germline loops: CDR1 GTSNPN, CDR2 SVGIG (reference sequence). Trimming took off 7 bases at V and 2 bases at J, with 18 bases between the two ends. CDR3 in amino acids: CASKRGLLTGNTIYF. The DNA for the CDR3 is TGTGCCTCTAAACGGGGACTTCTGACTGGAAACACCATATATTTT.

The chain joins TRBV10-2 to TRBJ2-5; TRBD2 agrees at 7 bases. V lost 5 bases to trimming and J lost 2 bases; unmatched junction nucleotides: 2. The CDR3 length is 13 residues. Germline V gene sequence: CDR1 WSHSY, CDR2 SAAADI. The CDR3 loop is CASSSSGQETQYF. The CDR3 bases are TGCGCCAGCAGTTCTAGCGGACAAGAGACCCAGTACTTC.

The chain couples TRBV27 to TRBJ2-7; D remains ambiguous. The CDR3 runs 15 residues. The germline V gene has CDR1 MNHEY and CDR2 SMNVEV (reference sequence). Between the trimmed V and J ends, which lost 3 bases and 1 base, there was a span of 13 bases. CDR3 coding DNA: TGTGCCAGCAGTTTTTCAGGCCTCTCTTCCTACGAGCAGTACTTC. Amino acids: CASSFSGLSSYEQYF.

This CDR3 reads CASSRGTGITEAFF. The CDR3 DNA sequence: TGTGCCAGCAGCAGAGGGACAGGGATCACTGAAGCTTTCTTT. The chain carries TRBV7-2 and TRBJ1-1; 9 nucleotides line up with TRBD1. The CDR3 has 14 amino acids. Germline V gene lookup returns CDR1 SGHTA and CDR2 FQGNSA. V was pared by 5 bases and J by 4 bases, with 5 bases of the junction left unmatched. The full variable domain, with the rest looked up from reference TRBV7-2 and TRBJ1-1, is GAGVSQSPSNKVTEKGKDVELRCDPISGHTALYWYRQSLGQGLEFLIYFQGNSAPDKSGLPSDRFSAERTGGSVSTLTIQRTQQEDSAVYLCASSRGTGITEAFFGQGTRLTVV.